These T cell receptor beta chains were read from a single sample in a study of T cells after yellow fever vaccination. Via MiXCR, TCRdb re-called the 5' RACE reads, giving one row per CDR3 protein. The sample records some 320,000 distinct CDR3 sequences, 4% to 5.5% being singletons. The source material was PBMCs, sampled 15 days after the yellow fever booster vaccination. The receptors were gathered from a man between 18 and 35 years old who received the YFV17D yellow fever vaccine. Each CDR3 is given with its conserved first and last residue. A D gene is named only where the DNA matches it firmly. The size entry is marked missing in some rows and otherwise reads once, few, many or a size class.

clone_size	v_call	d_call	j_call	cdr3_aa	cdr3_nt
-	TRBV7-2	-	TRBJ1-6	CASSLPGPFAPLHF	TGTGCCAGCAGCTTACCAGGGCCCTTTGCACCCCTCCACTTT
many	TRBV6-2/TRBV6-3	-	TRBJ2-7	CASRGRQGPYEQYF	TGTGCCAGCCGGGGTCGTCAGGGTCCCTACGAGCAGTACTTC
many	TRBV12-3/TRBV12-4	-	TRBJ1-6	CASSLQGGGSPLHF	TGTGCCAGCAGTTTGCAGGGAGGAGGTTCACCCCTCCACTTT
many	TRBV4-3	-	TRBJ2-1	CASSQWGSYNEQFF	TGCGCCAGCAGCCAATGGGGCTCCTACAATGAGCAGTTCTTC
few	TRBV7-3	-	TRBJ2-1	CASSSGPRNEQFF	TGTGCCAGCAGCTCCGGGCCCAGGAATGAGCAGTTCTTC
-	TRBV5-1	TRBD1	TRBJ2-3	CASRPLWSVTGTDTQYF	TGCGCCAGCAGGCCGTTGTGGTCCGTGACAGGGACAGATACGCAGTATTTT
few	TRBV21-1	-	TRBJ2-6	CASSGRDRDSGANVLTF	TGTGCCAGCAGCGGCCGGGACAGGGATTCTGGGGCCAACGTCCTGACTTTC
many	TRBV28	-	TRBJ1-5	CASRYGGDNQPQHF	TGTGCCAGCAGGTACGGAGGCGACAATCAGCCCCAGCATTTT
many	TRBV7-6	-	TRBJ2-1	CASSSFRDNNEQFF	TGTGCCAGCAGCTCTTTCCGGGATAACAATGAGCAGTTCTTC
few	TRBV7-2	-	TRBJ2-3	CASSTQGTDTQYF	TGTGCCAGCAGCACACAGGGCACAGATACGCAGTATTTT
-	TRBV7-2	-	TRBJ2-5	CASRPGTLQLETQYF	TGTGCCAGCAGACCCGGGACACTTCAACTCGAGACCCAGTACTTC
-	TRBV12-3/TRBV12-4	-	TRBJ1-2	CASSFWGGGGYTF	TGTGCCAGCAGTTTTTGGGGGGGAGGTGGCTACACCTTC
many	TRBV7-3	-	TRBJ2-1	CASTQGGAPYNEQFF	TGTGCCAGCACCCAAGGGGGGGCCCCCTACAATGAGCAGTTCTTC
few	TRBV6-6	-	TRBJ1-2	CASSYPILNYGYTF	TGTGCCAGCAGTTACCCGATACTTAACTATGGCTACACCTTC
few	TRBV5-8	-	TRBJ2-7	CASSIYEQYF	TGTGCCAGCAGCATATACGAGCAGTACTTC
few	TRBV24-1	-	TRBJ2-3	CATSLAGATDTQYF	TGTGCCACCAGTTTGGCAGGGGCCACAGATACGCAGTATTTT
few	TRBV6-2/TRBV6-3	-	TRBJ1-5	CASSSNKDSNQPQHF	TGTGCCAGCAGTTCCAATAAGGACAGCAATCAGCCCCAGCATTTT
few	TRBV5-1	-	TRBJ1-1	CASSFSGAMNTEAFF	TGCGCCAGCAGCTTTTCAGGGGCCATGAACACTGAAGCTTTCTTT
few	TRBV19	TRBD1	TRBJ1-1	CASSRGTGFGTEAFF	TGTGCCAGTAGCAGAGGGACAGGGTTCGGCACTGAAGCTTTCTTT
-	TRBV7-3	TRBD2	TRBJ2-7	CASSLSAGVSSYEQYF	TGTGCCAGCAGCTTATCGGCGGGGGTGAGCTCCTACGAGCAGTACTTC
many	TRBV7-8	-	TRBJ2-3	CASSLSGGGASDTQYF	TGTGCCAGCAGCTTATCGGGTGGGGGGGCTTCAGATACGCAGTATTTT
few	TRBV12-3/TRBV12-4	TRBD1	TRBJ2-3	CASRPATGTDTQYF	TGTGCCAGCAGACCAGCGACAGGGACAGATACGCAGTATTTT
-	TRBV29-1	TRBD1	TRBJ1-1	CSATQGATNTEAFF	TGCAGCGCCACACAGGGGGCCACGAACACTGAAGCTTTCTTT
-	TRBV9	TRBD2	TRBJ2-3	CASSVAARGGSDTQYF	TGTGCCAGCAGCGTAGCGGCGCGGGGGGGTTCGGATACGCAGTATTTT
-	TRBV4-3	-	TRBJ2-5	CASSQDYRGGRGETQYF	TGCGCCAGCAGCCAAGATTACCGCGGGGGCAGGGGGGAGACCCAGTACTTC
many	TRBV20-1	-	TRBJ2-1	CSAIPRGSYNEQFF	TGCAGCGCAATCCCTAGAGGGTCCTACAATGAGCAGTTCTTC
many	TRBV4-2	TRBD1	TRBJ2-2	CASSQTGTANTGELFF	TGTGCCAGCAGCCAAACTGGGACAGCGAACACCGGGGAGCTGTTTTTT
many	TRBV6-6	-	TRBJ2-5	CASTHLFRAAEETQYF	TGTGCCAGCACCCACCTTTTCCGCGCCGCGGAAGAGACCCAGTACTTC
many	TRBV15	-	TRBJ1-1	CATSPLPDTEAFF	TGTGCCACCAGCCCCCTTCCGGACACTGAAGCTTTCTTT
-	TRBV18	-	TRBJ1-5	CASSPDSYQPQHF	TGTGCCAGCTCGCCGGACAGCTATCAGCCCCAGCATTTT
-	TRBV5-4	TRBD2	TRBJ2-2	CASSSEGTSDTGELFF	TGTGCCAGCAGTTCAGAGGGGACTAGCGACACCGGGGAGCTGTTTTTT
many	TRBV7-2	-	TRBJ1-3	CASSLEIVGTGVANTIYF	TGTGCCAGCAGCTTAGAAATTGTCGGGACGGGTGTCGCGAACACCATATATTTT
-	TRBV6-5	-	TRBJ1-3	CASSPTGSSGNTIYF	TGTGCCAGCAGCCCGACGGGGAGCTCTGGAAACACCATATATTTT
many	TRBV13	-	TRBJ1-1	CASSLLPGNTEAFF	TGTGCCAGCAGCTTACTCCCAGGGAACACTGAAGCTTTCTTT
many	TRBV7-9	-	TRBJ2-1	CASSLSLSSYNEQFF	TGTGCCAGCAGCTTAAGCCTAAGCTCCTACAATGAGCAGTTCTTC
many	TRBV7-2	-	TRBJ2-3	CASSLGTLNLDTQYF	TGTGCCAGCAGCTTAGGGACATTAAATTTAGATACGCAGTATTTT
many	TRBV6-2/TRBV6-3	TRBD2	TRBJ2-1	CASSYGLSGGVQQFF	TGTGCCAGCAGTTACGGGCTTAGCGGGGGGGTCCAGCAGTTCTTC
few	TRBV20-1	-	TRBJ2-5	CSASEVGETQYF	TGCAGTGCTAGTGAGGTGGGCGAGACCCAGTACTTC
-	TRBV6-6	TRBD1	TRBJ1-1	CASSRTGANEAFF	TGTGCCAGCTCCAGGACAGGGGCGAATGAAGCTTTCTTT
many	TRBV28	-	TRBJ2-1	CASSQFSYNEQFF	TGTGCCAGCAGTCAGTTTTCCTACAATGAGCAGTTCTTC
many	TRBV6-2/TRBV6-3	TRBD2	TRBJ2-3	CAGDSGLGTDTQYF	TGTGCCGGTGACTCGGGACTAGGCACAGATACGCAGTATTTT
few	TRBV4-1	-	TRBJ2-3	CASSQEGRGSSTDTQYF	TGCGCCAGCAGCCAAGAGGGACGGGGGAGTAGCACAGATACGCAGTATTTT
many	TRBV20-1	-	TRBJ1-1	CSARDRYTEAFF	TGCAGTGCTAGAGATCGGTACACTGAAGCTTTCTTT
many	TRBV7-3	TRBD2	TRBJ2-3	CASSPRLAGEADTQYF	TGTGCCAGCAGCCCTAGACTAGCGGGGGAGGCAGATACGCAGTATTTT
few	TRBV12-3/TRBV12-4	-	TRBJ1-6	CASRTELVNSPLHF	TGTGCCAGCAGGACTGAATTGGTGAATTCACCCCTCCACTTT
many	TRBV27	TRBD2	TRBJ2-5	CASSLFGLAGGLRETQYF	TGTGCCAGCAGTTTATTCGGGCTAGCGGGGGGGCTACGAGAGACCCAGTACTTC
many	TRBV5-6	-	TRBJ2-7	CASSQGNYEQYF	TGTGCCAGCAGCCAGGGAAACTACGAGCAGTACTTC
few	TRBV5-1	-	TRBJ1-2	CASLDPYRTPNYGYTF	TGCGCCAGCTTAGATCCCTATCGGACACCAAACTATGGCTACACCTTC
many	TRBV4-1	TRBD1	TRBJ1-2	CASSPTGTGGYGYTF	TGCGCCAGCAGTCCAACCGGGACAGGCGGCTATGGCTACACCTTC
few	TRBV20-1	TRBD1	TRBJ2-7	CSARYRGSYEQYF	TGCAGTGCCCGCTACAGGGGATCCTACGAGCAGTACTTC
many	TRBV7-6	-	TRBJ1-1	CATREWRLTKGTEAFF	TGTGCCACCCGCGAATGGAGGTTAACAAAAGGCACTGAAGCTTTCTTT
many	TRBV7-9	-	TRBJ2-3	CASSPPGGHTDTQYF	TGTGCCAGCTCCCCCCCGGGGGGCCACACAGATACGCAGTATTTT
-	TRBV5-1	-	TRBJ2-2	CASEGGENTGELFF	TGCGCCAGCGAGGGGGGGGAGAACACCGGGGAGCTGTTTTTT
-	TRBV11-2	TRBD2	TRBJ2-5	CASATSGDQETQYF	TGTGCCAGCGCGACTAGCGGGGATCAAGAGACCCAGTACTTC